The clone carrying this T cell receptor beta chain was counted between two and nine times. Its target is not known. These data come from a study of PD-L1 blockade in urothelial cancer. The overall study: Analysis of blood occurred 3 weeks (second dose) and 6 weeks after treatment start. Study-wide results and limits: In blood sampled pretreatment, TCR clonality below the median predicted better survival. Durable benefit accompanied greater 3-week expansion of tumor-associated blood clones.

The cohort comprised individuals with locally advanced or metastatic urothelial carcinoma. This CDR3 has 14 residues. V was clipped by 10 bases and J by 8 bases, with 21 bases between them. The V gene's germline CDR1 is SEHNR and CDR2 FQNEAQ (reference sequence). Clones were read by immunoSEQ multiplex PCR, and TCRdb kept only the in-frame ones, dropping some. The data contain some 52,000 clones, about 80% of them singletons. Specimen: PBMCs, collected around atezolizumab (anti-PD-L1) treatment. The genes are TRBV7-9 and TRBJ2-1; maybe TRBD1 (6 bases). The receptor's source is a man between 65 and 85 years old with urothelial cancer. The CDR3 coding sequence is TGTGCCACTGGGGACACTGGGGGTCTCGATGAGCAGTTCTTC. This translates into CATGDTGGLDEQFF.